Below, 30 T cell receptor beta chains from the same sample are listed, as sequenced in a study of beta chain features in type 1 diabetes. cDNA synthesis used the whole RNA isolate, giving expressed TCRB sequences. TCRdb's table, derived via immunoSEQ multiplex PCR, lists solely in-frame clones and lacks some. The table shows 350,000 to 400,000 clones, with approximately 16% occurring only once. Material: naive CD4+ T cells from blood. The receptor source for this set is a woman under 30 in good health.

The chain links TRBV7-2 to TRBJ1-2; D is perhaps TRBD1 (5 bases). The CDR3 loop spans 15 amino acids. From germline, CDR1 is SGHTA and CDR2 FQGNSA. Trimming left V 11 bases short and J 0 bases short, with 19 bases between. The CDR3 spells CACVQGITSNYGYTF. The CDR3 DNA follows: TGTGCCTGTGTGCAGGGTATCACTTCTAACTATGGCTACACCTTC.

This clone was found a few times. The V gene is TRBV7-2, the J gene TRBJ2-3; TRBD2 matches at 9 bases. The length of the CDR3 is 16 residues. The V gene's germline CDR1 is SGHTA and CDR2 FQGNSA. The V gene end was trimmed by 2 bases and the J gene end by 3 bases; junction bases not matched to a gene: 6. The CDR3 DNA is TGTGCCAGCAGCTTACGGGCTAGCGGGACGACAGATACGCAGTATTTT. Translating gives CASSLRASGTTDTQYF.

About this clone itself: Different DNA sequences within this sample yield the same CDR3. This chain links TRBV15 with TRBJ1-1; no clear D. The CDR3 has 14 residues. CDR1 is LNHNV and CDR2 is YYDKDF in the germline V gene (reference sequence). V lost 1 base, J lost 0 bases, and 6 bases lay in between. The CDR3 nucleotides read TGTGCCACCAGCAGAGGTACAGTGAACACTGAAGCTTTCTTT. Its protein product is CATSRGTVNTEAFF. The full variable domain, completed using reference TRBV15 and TRBJ1-1, is DAMVIQNPRYQVTQFGKPVTLSCSQTLNHNVMYWYQQKSSQAPKLLFHYYDKDFNNEADTPDNFQSRRPNTSFCFLDIRSPGLGDTAMYLCATSRGTVNTEAFFGQGTRLTVV.

V and J are TRBV2 and TRBJ2-2, with TRBD1 matching over 8 bases. CDR3 length equals 15 residues. CDR1 and CDR2 from the germline V gene are SNHLY and FYNNEI. With 6 bases clipped from V and 3 bases from J, the junction kept 6 bases outside the gene matches. CDR3 nucleotides: TGTGCCAGCAGCCGGGACAGGCTAGACACCGGGGAGCTGTTTTTT. It encodes CASSRDRLDTGELFF.

The chain recombines TRBV28 with TRBJ2-3; D possibly corresponds to TRBD1 (6 bases). The V gene's germline CDR1 is MDHEN and CDR2 SYDVKM. The CDR3 sequence is 14 residues long. V was shortened by 4 bases and J by 0 bases, with 8 bases between the two germline ends. CDR3: CASSSGQSTDTQYF. CDR3 bases: TGTGCCAGCAGTTCCGGACAGAGCACAGATACGCAGTATTTT. Full variable domain (rest looked up from reference TRBV28 and TRBJ2-3): DVKVTQSSRYLVKRTGEKVFLECVQDMDHENMFWYRQDPGLGLRLIYFSYDVKMKEKGDIPEGYSVSREKKERFSLILESASTNQTSMYLCASSSGQSTDTQYFGPGTRLTVL.

The chain is built from TRBV6-6 and TRBJ2-5, with D tentatively TRBD1 (6 bases). The CDR3 length is 13 residues. V lost 5 bases, J lost 3 bases, and 10 bases lay in between. The germline gives CDR1 MNHNY, CDR2 SVGAGI (reference sequence). DNA of the CDR3: TGTGCCAGCAGTGGTAACAGGGAAGAGACCCAGTACTTC. Encoded protein: CASSGNREETQYF.

This chain connects TRBV23-1 to TRBJ1-5, with a tentative D call TRBD1 (5 bases). TRBV23-1 is sorted into the ORF group, with uncertain function. This CDR3 spans 14 amino acids. V was trimmed by 2 bases and J by 4 bases, leaving 9 bases between them. The CDR3 sequence is CASSQTRGNQPQHF. CDR3 sequence (DNA): TGCGCCAGCAGTCAAACCCGGGGGAATCAGCCCCAGCATTTT.

V is TRBV28 and J is TRBJ2-3; a weak D match, TRBD1 (5 bases). V was trimmed by 10 bases and J by 4 bases, leaving 12 bases between them. This CDR3 comprises 12 residues. Germline V lookup: CDR1 MDHEN, CDR2 SYDVKM. The CDR3 reads CATSVGPDTQYF. The CDR3 DNA is TGTGCCACCTCCGTGGGGCCAGATACGCAGTATTTT.

This clone was seen only a few times. V is TRBV5-6 and J is TRBJ2-3; unclear D gene. The germline V gene has CDR1 SGHDT and CDR2 YYEEEE. V dropped 0 bases and J dropped 0 bases, with 8 bases sitting between them. The CDR3 totals 15 residues. The CDR3 DNA follows: TGTGCCAGCAGCTTGGTGGCACCTAGCACAGATACGCAGTATTTT. Encoded protein: CASSLVAPSTDTQYF.

The rearrangement joins TRBV5-5 to TRBJ2-7, with D possibly being TRBD1 (6 bases). Germline lookup yields CDR1 SGHKS and CDR2 YYEKEE (reference sequence). Between the trimmed V and J ends, which lost 2 bases and 0 bases, there was a span of 12 bases. CDR3 size: 15 residues. Written as DNA, the CDR3 is TGTGCCAGCAGCTTCAGGGGTCTAGCCTCCTACGAGCAGTACTTC. As protein: CASSFRGLASYEQYF.

The genes are TRBV7-8 and TRBJ2-7, with D possibly being TRBD1 (6 bases). V was pared by 0 bases and J by 6 bases, with 12 bases between. The CDR3 covers 14 residues. Germline CDR1 SGHVS, CDR2 FQNEAQ. The CDR3 sequence is CASSLATGSREQYF. The CDR3 coding sequence is TGTGCCAGCAGCTTAGCTACAGGGTCGCGCGAGCAGTACTTC.

The chain couples TRBV27 to TRBJ2-5; D not resolved. The end of the DNA is better explained by TRBJ2-7, so the J call may be wrong. Germline CDR1 is MNHEY and CDR2 is SMNVEV (reference sequence). The CDR3 sequence is 14 residues long. CDR3 DNA: TGTGCCAGCAGTTTATCGCAACGGGTTTACGAGCAGTACTTC. The encoded protein is CASSLSQRVYEQYF.

CDR3 protein: CATSRVGRTNTYGYTF. The CDR3 bases are TGTGCCACCAGCAGAGTAGGGCGGACAAATACTTATGGCTACACCTTC. V and J are TRBV15 and TRBJ1-2, with a possible D match to TRBD1 (5 bases). Germline V gene data show CDR1 as LNHNV and CDR2 as YYDKDF (reference sequence). V was cut by 1 base and J by 5 bases, with 17 bases left in between. CDR3 length: 16 amino acids.

This clone was counted a few times. The chain employs TRBV7-3 and TRBJ1-1; tentative D call: TRBD1 (6 bases). Germline CDR1 SGHTA, CDR2 FQGTGA. CDR3 size: 12 residues. V lost 5 bases and J 8 bases, leaving 12 bases between the germline ends. The CDR3 here is CASSVQGGEAFF. In DNA, the CDR3 is TGTGCCAGCAGCGTACAGGGAGGGGAAGCTTTCTTT.

V is TRBV7-2 and J is TRBJ2-7, with D possibly TRBD2 on 6 matching bases. The CDR3 length is 14 residues. The V gene's germline CDR1 is SGHTA and CDR2 FQGNSA. Between the trimmed V and J ends, which lost 1 base and 6 bases, there was a span of 13 bases. CDR3 residues: CASSLEQWGGEQYF. The CDR3 DNA reads as TGTGCCAGCAGCTTAGAACAGTGGGGAGGCGAGCAGTACTTC.

This clone was seen only a few times. This rearrangement joins TRBV9 to TRBJ1-3; 7 nucleotides agree with TRBD1. V shed 4 bases and J 2 bases; nucleotides not matched to a gene: 9. The CDR3 totals 16 residues. Per the germline V gene, CDR1 is SGDLS and CDR2 is YYNGEE. The CDR3 loop is CASSPQVDRAGNTIYF. As DNA, the CDR3 is TGTGCCAGCAGCCCTCAGGTCGACAGGGCTGGAAACACCATATATTTT.

The V call is TRBV5-1, the J call TRBJ2-1, with TRBD2 matching 9 bases. The CDR3 sequence is 16 residues long. Germline V gives CDR1 SGHRS, CDR2 YFSETQ. J gave up 8 bases and V 4 bases, and 13 bases lay outside the gene matches. The CDR3 coding sequence is TGCGCCAGCAGCACCCGGCTTAGCGGGAGCAGGGATGAGCAGTTCTTC. This sequence encodes CASSTRLSGSRDEQFF. The entire variable domain, with the rest obtained from reference TRBV5-1 and TRBJ2-1, is as follows: KAGVTQTPRYLIKTRGQQVTLSCSPISGHRSVSWYQQTPGQGLQFLFEYFSETQRNKGNFPGRFSGRQFSNSRSEMNVSTLELGDSALYLCASSTRLSGSRDEQFFGPGTRLTVL.

The chain couples TRBV28 to TRBJ2-1; 7 bases are shared with TRBD1. The CDR3 spans 15 residues. Germline V gives CDR1 MDHEN, CDR2 SYDVKM. V shed 5 bases, J shed 4 bases, and the junction held 8 bases outside the gene matches. The CDR3 DNA is TGTGCCAGCAGTCCCCGTACAGGGGTTTACAATGAGCAGTTCTTC. The encoded protein is CASSPRTGVYNEQFF. The full variable domain, with the rest looked up from reference TRBV28 and TRBJ2-1, is DVKVTQSSRYLVKRTGEKVFLECVQDMDHENMFWYRQDPGLGLRLIYFSYDVKMKEKGDIPEGYSVSREKKERFSLILESASTNQTSMYLCASSPRTGVYNEQFFGPGTRLTVL.

The chain uses TRBV7-3 and TRBJ2-3, with 8 bases matching TRBD2. The V gene end was trimmed by 2 bases and the J gene end by 7 bases; junction bases not matched to a gene: 8. The CDR3 consists of 15 residues. CDR1 SGHTA and CDR2 FQGTGA come from the germline V gene. This CDR3 reads CASSLSASGSHTQYF. DNA for the CDR3: TGTGCCAGCAGCTTATCCGCTAGCGGGTCGCATACGCAGTATTTT.

CDR3 loop: CASRVLAGGTQYF. CDR3 coding DNA: TGTGCCAGCAGGGTCCTAGCGGGAGGGACCCAGTACTTC. This rearrangement joins TRBV28 to TRBJ2-5; 11 bases agree with TRBD2. Looked up from germline, CDR1 is MDHEN and CDR2 is SYDVKM. V shed 6 bases and J 7 bases; nucleotides not matched to a gene: 4. This CDR3 has 13 residues. Drawing the rest from reference TRBV28 and TRBJ2-5, the complete variable domain is DVKVTQSSRYLVKRTGEKVFLECVQDMDHENMFWYRQDPGLGLRLIYFSYDVKMKEKGDIPEGYSVSREKKERFSLILESASTNQTSMYLCASRVLAGGTQYFGPGTRLLVL.

The table lists this clone with a few counts. The sample holds other DNA sequences that translate to the same CDR3. This chain joins TRBV28 and TRBJ1-5; no clear D gene. Germline-derived CDR1 and CDR2 are MDHEN and SYDVKM. V dropped 2 bases and J dropped 0 bases, with 8 bases sitting between them. CDR3 length: 15 amino acids. The CDR3 DNA is TGTGCCAGCAGTTTAAGACTTAATAGCAATCAGCCCCAGCATTTT. This codes for CASSLRLNSNQPQHF.

This clone was detected a few times. CDR3 in DNA: TGTGCCAGCAGCCTAGGAGCGGGAGGGCCAGATACGCAGTATTTT. Protein sequence: CASSLGAGGPDTQYF. V and J are TRBV7-3 and TRBJ2-3, with 10 nucleotides matching TRBD2. This CDR3 is 15 amino acids long. Per germline, CDR1 SGHTA and CDR2 FQGTGA. The J segment lost 4 bases and the V segment lost 5 bases, leaving 6 bases of the junction unmatched.

This rearrangement joins TRBV28 to TRBJ2-3, with 7 bases identical to TRBD2. The CDR3 consists of 13 residues. Losses at the gene ends were 10 bases for V and 3 bases for J; bases not matched to a gene: 7. Germline CDR1 reads MDHEN; CDR2 reads SYDVKM. CDR3 residues: CATRREVTDTQYF. The DNA of the CDR3 is TGTGCCACCAGACGGGAGGTTACAGATACGCAGTATTTT. The full variable domain, completed using reference TRBV28 and TRBJ2-3, is DVKVTQSSRYLVKRTGEKVFLECVQDMDHENMFWYRQDPGLGLRLIYFSYDVKMKEKGDIPEGYSVSREKKERFSLILESASTNQTSMYLCATRREVTDTQYFGPGTRLTVL.

This clone has just a few counts. The chain uses TRBV27 and TRBJ2-6; 7 bases are shared with TRBD1. CDR1 is MNHEY, CDR2 SMNVEV, per germline (reference sequence). The CDR3 sequence is 19 residues long. The J segment lost 5 bases and the V segment lost 3 bases, leaving 16 bases of the junction unmatched. CDR3 in amino acids: CASSLGLLSGQSWANVLTF. As DNA, the CDR3 is TGTGCCAGCAGTTTGGGCCTTCTTTCGGGACAGAGTTGGGCCAACGTCCTGACTTTC.

This clone has just a few counts. The J gene is TRBJ2-1, the V gene TRBV27; 10 nucleotides line up with TRBD2. Trimming at V came to 6 bases and at J to 6 bases, leaving 5 bases not matched to a gene. Germline V gives CDR1 MNHEY, CDR2 SMNVEV (reference sequence). This CDR3 is built from 14 residues. CDR3 residues: CASRASGSSNEQFF. DNA for the CDR3: TGTGCCAGCAGAGCTAGCGGGAGCAGCAATGAGCAGTTCTTC.

The J gene is TRBJ2-7, the V gene TRBV10-3, with TRBD1 identical over 7 bases. The CDR3 has 13 amino acids. Losses at the gene ends were 3 bases for V and 5 bases for J; bases not matched to a gene: 4. Germline V gene lookup returns CDR1 ENHRY and CDR2 SYGVKD. The CDR3 region is CAISDRDSNEQYF. The CDR3 DNA sequence: TGTGCCATCAGTGATCGGGACAGTAACGAGCAGTACTTC.

This clone occurred a few times. The gene calls are TRBV7-9 and TRBJ1-5, with TRBD1 identical over 8 bases. After removal of 5 bases from V and 4 bases from J, the junction contained 7 bases not matched to a gene. The CDR3 covers 15 residues. Germline V gives CDR1 SEHNR, CDR2 FQNEAQ (reference sequence). CDR3 nucleotides: TGTGCCAGCAGCGGGGGGACAGGAGTAAATCAGCCCCAGCATTTT. It translates to CASSGGTGVNQPQHF. The variable domain in full, with the rest retrieved from reference TRBV7-9 and TRBJ1-5, is DTGVSQNPRHKITKRGQNVTFRCDPISEHNRLYWYRQTLGQGPEFLTYFQNEAQLEKSRLLSDRFSAERPKGSFSTLEIQRTEQGDSAMYLCASSGGTGVNQPQHFGDGTRLSIL.

This clone was counted once. The same CDR3 is also encoded by other DNA sequences in this sample. The chain employs TRBV18 and TRBJ2-1; TRBD2 aligns across 9 bases. The V and J ends lost 3 bases and 4 bases, in that order; junction bases with no gene match: 4. Looked up from germline, CDR1 is KGHSH and CDR2 is LQKENI. The CDR3 consists of 15 residues. The CDR3 loop is CASSPGLAGYNEQFF. DNA for the CDR3: TGTGCCAGCTCACCGGGGCTAGCGGGATACAATGAGCAGTTCTTC.

As to this clone: This specimen includes other DNA sequences encoding the same CDR3. The chain has TRBV5-6 and TRBJ2-3; 7 bases match TRBD2. In germline, CDR1 is SGHDT, CDR2 YYEEEE. Trimming took 2 bases from V and 6 from J; bases not matched to a gene: 6. This CDR3 is built from 14 residues. CDR3 sequence reads: CASSLGAGTDTQYF. The CDR3 DNA is TGTGCCAGCAGCTTAGGAGCGGGAACCGATACGCAGTATTTT.

This clone was observed a few times. V usage is TRBV27 and J usage is TRBJ2-7; TRBD2 might be the D (5 bases). The germline V and J ends were trimmed by 3 bases and 3 bases, with 12 bases remaining between them. The CDR3 spans 14 residues. Germline CDR1 reads MNHEY; CDR2 reads SMNVEV (reference sequence). As DNA, the CDR3 is TGTGCCAGCAGTTTGAAGTGGCGGGTCTACGAGCAGTACTTC. Encoded protein: CASSLKWRVYEQYF.